These 14 T cell receptor beta chains share one sample of origin, sequenced in a study of molecular identifiers for immune sequencing clone quantification. TCRdb re-derived calls from the PCR reads in MiXCR, one entry per CDR3 protein. The table has approximately 97,000 distinct CDR3 sequences, around 30% seen once. Material for sequencing was naive CD8+ T cells from blood, with Jurkat cell RNA spiked in. Subset of the sample: FACS-sorted CD8+CD4-CCR7+CD45RA+ naive T cells. These receptors were obtained from a human donor in good health. Some libraries in this study had Jurkat cell RNA spiked in.

This chain links TRBV2 with TRBJ2-2; 7 nucleotides agree with TRBD1. The CDR3 is 15 amino acids. Germline CDR1 reads SNHLY; CDR2 reads FYNNEI. V was pared by 5 bases and J by 6 bases, with 9 bases of the junction left unmatched. The CDR3 region has the DNA TGTGCCAGCAGTACAGGGGAACTGGCGCCCGGGGAGCTGTTTTTT. This gives the protein CASSTGELAPGELFF.

As for this clonotype: This clone may be a read error of a much larger clone one base away. The chain joins TRBV6-4 to TRBJ1-4; D uncertain. Germline CDR1 reads MRHNA; CDR2 reads SNTAGT. This CDR3 region has 17 residues. Here the CDR3 reads CASSDLTSSATNENLFF. Here the CDR3 DNA reads TGTGCCAGCAGTGACCTGACCTCATCGGCGACTAATGAAAACCTGTTTTTT.

This clonotype has just a few counts. V usage is TRBV28 and J usage is TRBJ1-5; D uncertain. CDR3 length equals 10 residues. Trimming shortened V by 2 bases and J by 10 bases, and 3 bases separated the two germline ends. In germline, CDR1 is MDHEN, CDR2 SYDVKM. The CDR3 loop reads CASSLHPQHF. The CDR3, as DNA: TGTGCCAGCAGTTTACATCCCCAGCATTTT.

About this clonotype: The germline gene is not matched at one end of the junction; a read error may be the cause. The V and J genes are TRBV28 and TRBJ2-7; 11 bases are a match to TRBD2. This CDR3 is built from 19 residues. The germline gives CDR1 MDHEN, CDR2 SYDVKM. The DNA of the CDR3 is TGTGCCAGCAGTTCGCCTCCCGGGACTAGCGGTAGACCGGCCTACGAGCAGCACTTC. Its translation is CASSSPPGTSGRPAYEQHF.

In this sample, this clonotype turned up a few times. V is TRBV7-8 and J is TRBJ1-5, with 9 bases matching TRBD1. This CDR3 contains 16 residues. Trimming cost V 1 base and J 6 bases; bases outside gene matches: 7. Germline lookup yields CDR1 SGHVS and CDR2 FQNEAQ. The CDR3 sequence: CASSLGGTGLSQPQHF. CDR3 nucleotide sequence: TGTGCCAGCAGCTTAGGAGGGACAGGGCTTTCTCAGCCCCAGCATTTT.

Note on this clonotype: Sequence at one end of the junction differs from germline and may be a read error. The chain combines TRBV12-3 or TRBV12-4 with TRBJ1-3, with D possibly matching TRBD1 (5 bases). The CDR3 length is 14 residues. The CDR3 DNA sequence: TGTGCCAGCAGTTTTGGGGGATTTGGATACACCATATATTTT. Encoded protein: CASSFGGFGYTIYF.

The rearrangement joins TRBV4-3 to TRBJ1-2; D is perhaps TRBD1 (6 bases). The ends were cut back, 2 bases at V and 0 bases at J, with 16 bases in the middle. The CDR3 sequence is 17 residues long. Germline lookup yields CDR1 LGHNA and CDR2 YSLEER. In DNA, the CDR3 is TGCGCCAGCAGCCAAACCGGGACAACTTATCCTAACTATGGCTACACCTTC. Its protein product is CASSQTGTTYPNYGYTF.

A single count supports this clonotype. A much larger clone differs by one base, so this may be a read error. The CDR3 end shows no conserved phenylalanine or tryptophan, and so a read error is likely. This rearrangement joins TRBV28 to TRBJ2-3; D possibly corresponds to TRBD2 (5 bases). CDR1 MDHEN and CDR2 SYDVKM come from the germline V gene. With 6 bases removed from V and 6 bases from J, the gap between germline ends came to 13 bases. The CDR3 contains 13 residues. The chain's CDR3 is CASSWASGDTQYI. As DNA, the CDR3 is TGTGCCAGCAGCTGGGCCTCGGGGGATACGCAGTATATT.

The CDR3: CASSWTDLSNQPQHF. The CDR3 region has the DNA TGTGCCAGTTCGTGGACAGACCTTAGCAATCAGCCCCAGCATTTT. The chain joins TRBV28 to TRBJ1-5, with TRBD1 as a possible D gene (6 bases). The CDR3 loop spans 15 amino acids. The germline CDR1 and CDR2 sequences are MDHEN and SYDVKM. Trimming cost V 9 bases and J 0 bases, with 15 bases left between them.

In the case of this clonotype: Being one base from a much bigger clone, this may be a read error. This sequence joins TRBV12-3 or TRBV12-4 and TRBJ1-2; D ambiguous. The length of the CDR3 is 14 residues. The CDR3 region has the DNA TGTGCCAGCAGATTAGGTTCACCCAACTATGGCTACACCTTC. Translating it yields CASRLGSPNYGYTF.

The chain has TRBV20-1 and TRBJ2-5; D is uncertain. Trimming removed 3 bases at V and 7 bases at J, with 15 bases between. Per germline, CDR1 DFQATT and CDR2 SNEGSKA (reference sequence). CDR3 size: 13 residues. The chain's CDR3 is CSARFGRLVTQYF. The CDR3 DNA sequence: TGCAGTGCTAGGTTTGGCAGGCTGGTGACCCAGTACTTC.

This clonotype came up many times. This chain connects TRBV20-1 to TRBJ1-2, with D possibly being TRBD1 (6 bases). V was clipped by 1 base and J by 4 bases, with 13 bases between them. Looked up from germline, CDR1 is DFQATT and CDR2 is SNEGSKA (reference sequence). The CDR3 runs 14 residues. The DNA of the CDR3 is TGCAGTGCTAGAGTCTCACAGGGAACCTATGGCTACACCTTC. It encodes CSARVSQGTYGYTF.

Points on this clonotype: A clone one base away is much larger, so this may be a read error. The chain uses TRBV28 and TRBJ2-5; D not certain. The length of the CDR3 is 14 residues. Germline V gives CDR1 MDHEN, CDR2 SYDVKM. CDR3 sequence reads: CASSLRPSQETQCF. CDR3 coding DNA: TGTGCCAGCAGTTTAAGACCGAGCCAAGAGACCCAGTGCTTC.

The CDR3 DNA is TGTGCCTGGAGCCTGGGGGGGCGAGGGTATGCTGAGCAGTTCTTC. This gives the protein CAWSLGGRGYAEQFF. This chain joins TRBV30 and TRBJ2-1; possible D gene TRBD2, 7 bases. The CDR3 runs 15 residues. Deletions cut 3 bases from V and 9 bases from J, with 21 bases between. In germline, CDR1 is GTSNPN, CDR2 SVGIG (reference sequence).